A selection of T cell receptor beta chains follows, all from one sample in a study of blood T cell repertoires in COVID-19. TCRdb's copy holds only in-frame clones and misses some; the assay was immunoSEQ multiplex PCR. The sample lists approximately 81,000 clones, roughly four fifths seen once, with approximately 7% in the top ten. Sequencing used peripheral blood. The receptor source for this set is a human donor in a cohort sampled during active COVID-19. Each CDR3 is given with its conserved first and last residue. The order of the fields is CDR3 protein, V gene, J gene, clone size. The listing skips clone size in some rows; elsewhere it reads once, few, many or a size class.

cdr3_aa: CASSPGGAGTEAFF
v_call: TRBV18
j_call: TRBJ1-1
clone_size: few

cdr3_aa: CSVEQANTEAFF
v_call: TRBV29-1
j_call: TRBJ1-1
clone_size: few

cdr3_aa: CASSVAPTGDYGYTF
v_call: TRBV9
j_call: TRBJ1-2
clone_size: -

cdr3_aa: CASSQDRGDRGITGAAFF
v_call: TRBV4-2
j_call: TRBJ1-1
clone_size: -

cdr3_aa: CASSWGTGGSQPQHF
v_call: TRBV7-2
j_call: TRBJ1-5
clone_size: -

cdr3_aa: CASRGGNEAFF
v_call: TRBV5-1
j_call: TRBJ1-1
clone_size: once

cdr3_aa: CASSLGGRGGTEAFF
v_call: TRBV7-9
j_call: TRBJ1-1
clone_size: -

cdr3_aa: CASSHPLRQGFREQYF
v_call: TRBV4-1
j_call: TRBJ2-7
clone_size: -

cdr3_aa: CASSPRIAADSYNEQFF
v_call: TRBV7-8
j_call: TRBJ2-1
clone_size: -

cdr3_aa: CASSRDQVNTQYF
v_call: TRBV27
j_call: TRBJ2-3
clone_size: -

cdr3_aa: CASSTRLAGDLTDTQYF
v_call: TRBV5-1
j_call: TRBJ2-3
clone_size: -

cdr3_aa: CASSQDWQANYEQYF
v_call: TRBV4-3
j_call: TRBJ2-7
clone_size: -

cdr3_aa: CASSVGGGFGNTIYF
v_call: TRBV9
j_call: TRBJ1-3
clone_size: -

cdr3_aa: CASSWGGNTGELFF
v_call: TRBV5-1
j_call: TRBJ2-2
clone_size: -

cdr3_aa: CASSPRTGGSYGYTF
v_call: TRBV7-8
j_call: TRBJ1-2
clone_size: once

cdr3_aa: CASSSQDTEAFF
v_call: TRBV5-1
j_call: TRBJ1-1
clone_size: -

cdr3_aa: CASSAGTGMTGELFF
v_call: TRBV5-5
j_call: TRBJ2-2
clone_size: once

cdr3_aa: CASSPTSGGPYEQYF
v_call: TRBV7-3
j_call: TRBJ2-7
clone_size: -

cdr3_aa: CASSFLEEQYF
v_call: TRBV7-2
j_call: TRBJ2-7
clone_size: -

cdr3_aa: CASSQFTGSANYGYTF
v_call: TRBV23-1
j_call: TRBJ1-2
clone_size: -

cdr3_aa: CASSSNGVVSGLGAFF
v_call: TRBV7-9
j_call: TRBJ1-1
clone_size: -

cdr3_aa: CASRQAYTEAFF
v_call: TRBV11-2
j_call: TRBJ1-1
clone_size: once

cdr3_aa: CASSVGVNGYTF
v_call: TRBV2
j_call: TRBJ1-2
clone_size: -

cdr3_aa: CASSRQLNQPQHF
v_call: TRBV12-3/TRBV12-4
j_call: TRBJ1-5
clone_size: few

cdr3_aa: CASSLGSSYEQYF
v_call: TRBV5-1
j_call: TRBJ2-7
clone_size: few

cdr3_aa: CASTPGHIVEKLFF
v_call: TRBV7-9
j_call: TRBJ1-4
clone_size: -

cdr3_aa: CASSPRDRGRDGYTF
v_call: TRBV18
j_call: TRBJ1-2
clone_size: -

cdr3_aa: CASRTTATNEQYF
v_call: TRBV6-4
j_call: TRBJ2-7
clone_size: -

cdr3_aa: CASSLLTGAQAKNIQYF
v_call: TRBV7-9
j_call: TRBJ2-4
clone_size: -